This T cell receptor (beta chain) was sequenced in a study of OX40 agonist ivuxolimab in advanced cancers. Study-level findings and limits: Fewer expanded clones were found on average in CD4+ than in CD8+ T cells.

On this clone: Its antigen is still unknown.

This CDR3 comprises 14 residues. Trimming cost V 5 bases and J 6 bases; bases outside gene matches: 10. The germline gives CDR1 SEHNR, CDR2 FQNEAQ (reference sequence). Assay: immunoSEQ multiplex PCR; the TCRdb copy retains only in-frame clones and omits some. Of some 42,000 clones listed, approximately 92% were seen once; the top ten hold about 4.3%. The sequencing here drew on CD4+ or CD8+ T cells sorted from blood, taken in a trial of the OX40 agonist ivuxolimab. The chain uses TRBV7-9 and TRBJ2-7; 7 bases map to TRBD2. The clonotype originates from an adult with an advanced solid tumor such as melanoma, head and neck, liver or kidney cancer. CDR3 sequence: CASSPKRGESEQYF. DNA of the CDR3: TGTGCCAGCAGCCCTAAGCGGGGAGAATCCGAGCAGTACTTC.